This T cell receptor beta chain was identified during a study of blood T cell repertoires in COVID-19 (dated by TCRdb to 2018 to 2020). In terms of the full investigation: Samples from collaborators originated in the United States, Italy and Spain and spanned both the acute and convalescent phases of COVID-19. Deeply sampled blood TCRbeta repertoires from subjects exposed to, actively infected with, or recovered from COVID-19 were included in the dataset. The prospective study material was composed of cDNA or gDNA derived from T cells, B-cell-depleted T cells, or PBMCs. Samples came from the ongoing ImmuneRACE study (first 160 participants) plus 1,254 subjects from 6 global collaborators. A freely available public database, intended as a resource for researchers studying the immune response to SARS-CoV-2, is where the repertoires were released. Sample metadata almost always included a de-identified subject ID, COVID-19 status, age in years and sex. Where available, HLA class I and class II types were taken from metadata supplied by the sample provider and were not determined by assay-based typing.

The immunoSEQ Assay, a bias-controlled multiplex PCR, was used to amplify TCRbeta CDR3 regions from genomic DNA. The authors' analysis ran thus. The number of nucleated cells in each sample was estimated from the amplification of reference gene primers within the assay. To quantify the absolute abundance of each unique TCRbeta CDR3 rearrangement, sequence reads were collapsed and filtered. Productive Simpson clonality was computed per sample as the square root of Simpson's diversity index over productive rearrangements. The immuneACCESS repertoire file appears here via TCRdb, limited to in-frame rearrangements. These files lack a portion of the clones; in checked studies, under half of the deficit traces to unresolved V genes, and the cause of the others is not known. That table supplies the V and J calls and clone size; D and trimming were determined from the DNA. The sample records about 200,000 clones, around 83% of which are singletons. Roughly 13% of the sample belongs to the ten largest clones.

Findings and caveats that apply to the study as a whole: The quantity of clinical and demographic metadata differed by source and by participant and was supplied without curation.

Each collaborating institution followed its own protocols to collect whole blood in K2EDTA tubes. For TCRbeta analysis, collaborators shipped samples in one of three forms: frozen whole blood, isolated PBMCs, or DNA extracted from either of those sample types. Turning to this clone: The clone's antigen remains unknown. The input lacks base qualities; no much larger clone sits a single base away.

From cysteine to phenylalanine, the CDR3 is 17 amino acids long. Only the CDR3 portion is preserved as DNA: 51 bases, with reading frame beginning at the first base. Unmatched junction bases come to 5, with V trimmed by 0 bases and J by 4 bases. CDR1 and CDR2, looked up from the germline V gene, are LGHNA and YNFKEQ. This sequence uses TRBV4-2 and TRBJ2-5, and 13 junctional nucleotides match TRBD2. Sequenced sample: peripheral blood. This clonotype was sampled from a human donor in a cohort sampled during active COVID-19. The nucleotide sequence is TGTGCCAGCAGCCAAGAGTTAGGGACTAGCGGGATAGAGACCCAGTACTTC. This sequence encodes CASSQELGTSGIETQYF.